Included here is one T cell receptor beta chain sequence, with context. The sample is drawn from a study of shared clonotypes between healthy human individuals. V lost 5 bases to trimming and J lost 2 bases; unmatched junction nucleotides: 9. Germline loops: CDR1 SGDLS, CDR2 YYNGEE. The CDR3 totals 16 residues. Some clones are missing from TCRdb's copy, which holds only in-frame ones; the method was immunoSEQ multiplex PCR. The repertoire holds 2 million or so clones, 85% to 95% seen once, with about 1.1% in the top ten. Terminally differentiated effector memory CD45RA+ cells were left out of the naive CD8 fraction, which was CD45RO-negative and positively selected for CCR7.

This TCR came from a man younger than 35 in good health. The source material was naive CD8+ T cells sorted from blood. This sequence joins TRBV9 and TRBJ2-1; TRBD1 matches at 8 bases. The CDR3 region has the DNA TGTGCCAGCAGAGCCCCGACAGGGGCAGCCTACAATGAGCAGTTCTTC. This gives the protein CASRAPTGAAYNEQFF.